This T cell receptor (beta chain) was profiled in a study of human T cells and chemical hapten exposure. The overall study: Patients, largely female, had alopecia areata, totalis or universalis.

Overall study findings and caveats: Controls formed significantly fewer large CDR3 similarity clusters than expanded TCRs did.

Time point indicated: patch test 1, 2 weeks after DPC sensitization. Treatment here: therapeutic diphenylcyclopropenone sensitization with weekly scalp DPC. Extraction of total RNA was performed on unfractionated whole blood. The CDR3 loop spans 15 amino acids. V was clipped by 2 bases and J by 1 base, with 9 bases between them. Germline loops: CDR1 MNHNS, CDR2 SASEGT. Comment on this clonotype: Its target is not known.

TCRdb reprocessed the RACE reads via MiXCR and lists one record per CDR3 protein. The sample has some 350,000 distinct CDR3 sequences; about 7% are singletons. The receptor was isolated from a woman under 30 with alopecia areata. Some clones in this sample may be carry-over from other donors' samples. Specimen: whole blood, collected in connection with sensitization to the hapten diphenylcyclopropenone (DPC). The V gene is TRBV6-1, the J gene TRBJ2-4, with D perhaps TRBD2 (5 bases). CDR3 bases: TGTGCCAGCAGTGAATCTAGCTTGGCCAAAAACATTCAGTACTTC. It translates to CASSESSLAKNIQYF.